Below, one T cell receptor (beta chain) is given with its context. Its antigen target is currently unknown. Base qualities are not recorded, but no much larger clone differs from it by a single base. This entry comes from a study of blood T cell repertoires in COVID-19 (dated by TCRdb to the early 2020s). Regarding the complete study: Samples from collaborators originated in the United States, Italy and Spain and spanned both the acute and convalescent phases of COVID-19. The sample metadata nearly always contained a de-identified subject ID, COVID-19 status, age in years and sex. Samples came from the ongoing ImmuneRACE study (first 160 participants) plus 1,254 subjects from 6 global collaborators. Subjects who had been exposed to COVID-19, were actively infected with it, or had recovered from it provided the deeply sampled blood TCRbeta repertoires that made up the dataset. HLA class I and class II types, where available, came from metadata supplied by the sample provider rather than from assay-based typing. The material from the prospective study consisted of cDNA or gDNA derived from T cells, B-cell-depleted T cells, or PBMCs. The repertoires were released in a freely available public database meant as a resource for research on the immune response to SARS-CoV-2.

CDR1 and CDR2, looked up from the germline V gene, are LGHNT and FRNRAP. The cysteine opens and the phenylalanine closes a CDR3 of 15 amino acids. Of all the DNA, just the CDR3 is kept, 45 bases in frame from base 1. The germline V and J ends show losses of 4 bases and 5 bases respectively, and no gene match explains 7 bases of the junction. The collaborating institutions used their own protocols to collect whole blood in K2EDTA tubes. For TCRbeta analysis, collaborator samples were shipped as frozen whole blood, as isolated PBMCs, or as DNA extracted from either sample type. The full study reports these points: Clinical and demographic metadata were provided uncurated, with the amount varying by source and participant.

TCRbeta CDR3 regions were amplified from genomic DNA by means of the immunoSEQ Assay, a bias-controlled multiplex PCR. The paper's data handling went like this. Nucleated cell counts per sample were estimated from amplification of reference gene primers within the assay. To quantify the absolute abundance of each unique TCRbeta CDR3 rearrangement, sequence reads were collapsed and filtered. For each sample, productive Simpson clonality was calculated by taking the square root of Simpson's diversity index across productive rearrangements. TCRdb stores this immuneACCESS table with in-frame sequences only. Part of the clones is absent; in the studies checked, under half of the shortfall reflects unresolved V genes, and no reason is known for the rest. The DNA was the basis for D and trimming; V, J and clone size are from that table. This sample has under 45,000 clones in its table, and roughly 80% of those were observed once. The ten largest clones capture under 30% of the sample.

The chain is made from TRBV12-5 and TRBJ1-1; 10 middle bases align to TRBD1. The TCR was taken from a human donor with acute or convalescent COVID-19. The donor label of this sample is uncertain. The sample taken for sequencing was peripheral blood. The CDR3 here reads CASGSTWTGGTEAFF. The DNA reads TGTGCTAGTGGTTCGACTTGGACAGGGGGTACTGAAGCTTTCTTT.